These T cell receptor beta chains were read from a single sample in a study of control samples from healthy donors and cancer patients. TCRdb keeps only in-frame clones here, not all; method: immunoSEQ multiplex PCR. Here the sample spans 77,000 or so clones, roughly 89% being singletons. Sequencing was performed on blood. The receptors originated from a man aged 25 to 40 in good health. CDR3s include the opening cysteine and the closing phenylalanine or tryptophan. Each record gives: J gene, D gene, V gene, clone size, CDR3 DNA, CDR3 protein. D genes are given only for firm matches. The listing skips clone size in some rows; elsewhere it reads once, few, many or a size class.

J gene: TRBJ1-1; D gene: NA; V gene: TRBV12-3/TRBV12-4; clone size: NA; CDR3 DNA: TGTGCCAGCAGTTTGCAGAACACTGAAGCTTTCTTT; CDR3 protein: CASSLQNTEAFF
J gene: TRBJ2-3; D gene: TRBD2; V gene: TRBV6-2/TRBV6-3; clone size: once; CDR3 DNA: TGTGCCAGCAGTCGGACCCCGACTAGCCTCCTCACAGATACGCAGTATTTT; CDR3 protein: CASSRTPTSLLTDTQYF
J gene: TRBJ1-2; D gene: NA; V gene: TRBV6-5; clone size: NA; CDR3 DNA: TGTGCCAGCGCCTCGACAGGAGATCGTTATGGCTACACCTTC; CDR3 protein: CASASTGDRYGYTF
J gene: TRBJ2-7; D gene: TRBD1; V gene: TRBV6-1; clone size: NA; CDR3 DNA: TGTGCCAGCAGTGATCCGGGACAGGGTGGGTCCTACGAGCAGTACTTC; CDR3 protein: CASSDPGQGGSYEQYF
J gene: TRBJ2-5; D gene: NA; V gene: TRBV24-1; clone size: NA; CDR3 DNA: TGTGCCACCAGTGACCCCGGCACCGGGGGAGAGACCCAGTACTTC; CDR3 protein: CATSDPGTGGETQYF
J gene: TRBJ1-3; D gene: NA; V gene: TRBV19; clone size: NA; CDR3 DNA: TGTGCCAGTACCGTTCCGGGGGAAAACACCATATATTTT; CDR3 protein: CASTVPGENTIYF
J gene: TRBJ2-5; D gene: TRBD1; V gene: TRBV5-8; clone size: NA; CDR3 DNA: TGTGCCAGCGGATGGAAAAGGACAGGGTCCCAAGAGACCCAGTACTTC; CDR3 protein: CASGWKRTGSQETQYF
J gene: TRBJ2-5; D gene: NA; V gene: TRBV2; clone size: NA; CDR3 DNA: TGTGCCAGCGGCCCGGGGCTAGCCGGCCCCCAAGAGACCCAGTACTTC; CDR3 protein: CASGPGLAGPQETQYF
J gene: TRBJ2-5; D gene: TRBD2; V gene: TRBV6-5; clone size: few; CDR3 DNA: TGTGCCAGCAGATTGGGACTAGCGGAGACCCAGTACTTC; CDR3 protein: CASRLGLAETQYF
J gene: TRBJ2-1; D gene: TRBD1; V gene: TRBV27; clone size: NA; CDR3 DNA: TGTGCCAGCAGTTTAGAGGGGGCAAACAATGAGCAGTTCTTC; CDR3 protein: CASSLEGANNEQFF
J gene: TRBJ2-1; D gene: NA; V gene: TRBV27; clone size: once; CDR3 DNA: TGTGCCAGCACCGTCACAGGGGAGGATGAGCAGTTCTTC; CDR3 protein: CASTVTGEDEQFF
J gene: TRBJ2-4; D gene: TRBD1; V gene: TRBV27; clone size: NA; CDR3 DNA: TGTGCCAGCAGTTTGACAGGGGGCACCAAAAACATTCAGTACTTC; CDR3 protein: CASSLTGGTKNIQYF
J gene: TRBJ1-1; D gene: NA; V gene: TRBV3-1/TRBV3-2; clone size: NA; CDR3 DNA: TGTGCCAGCAGGAGGTTTGGAGCTCAGAACACTGAAGCTTTCTTT; CDR3 protein: CASRRFGAQNTEAFF
J gene: TRBJ2-7; D gene: NA; V gene: TRBV6-2/TRBV6-3; clone size: NA; CDR3 DNA: TGTGCCAGCAGTTCCAACTACGAGCAGTACTTC; CDR3 protein: CASSSNYEQYF
J gene: TRBJ1-3; D gene: NA; V gene: TRBV6-6; clone size: NA; CDR3 DNA: TGTGCCAGCAGTTACTACCCAGGGGACCCTGGAAACACCATATATTTT; CDR3 protein: CASSYYPGDPGNTIYF
J gene: TRBJ2-7; D gene: NA; V gene: TRBV5-4; clone size: NA; CDR3 DNA: TGTGCCAGCAGTTCCAACTCGGTCCCCTACGAGCAGTACTTC; CDR3 protein: CASSSNSVPYEQYF
J gene: TRBJ2-1; D gene: NA; V gene: TRBV7-9; clone size: NA; CDR3 DNA: TGTGCCAGCAGCTTAGACGCGCGGTACAATGAGCAGTTCTTC; CDR3 protein: CASSLDARYNEQFF
J gene: TRBJ1-1; D gene: NA; V gene: TRBV13; clone size: NA; CDR3 DNA: TGTGCCAGCAGCGCCAGAGGGGGGAACACTGAAGCTTTCTTT; CDR3 protein: CASSARGGNTEAFF
J gene: TRBJ1-2; D gene: TRBD1; V gene: TRBV30; clone size: NA; CDR3 DNA: TGTGCCTGGAATGGACAGGGGGCGGGCTACACCTTC; CDR3 protein: CAWNGQGAGYTF
J gene: TRBJ2-5; D gene: NA; V gene: TRBV18; clone size: NA; CDR3 DNA: TGTGCCAGCTCACCAAGGACTTCCCAAGAGACCCAGTACTTC; CDR3 protein: CASSPRTSQETQYF
J gene: TRBJ2-7; D gene: NA; V gene: TRBV30; clone size: NA; CDR3 DNA: TGTGCCTGGAGTGTTGTGGATTCCTACGAGCAGTACTTC; CDR3 protein: CAWSVVDSYEQYF
J gene: TRBJ2-7; D gene: NA; V gene: TRBV28; clone size: NA; CDR3 DNA: TGTGCCAGCAGTTTATTCCCCGACAGCCACGAGCAGTACTTC; CDR3 protein: CASSLFPDSHEQYF
J gene: TRBJ2-4; D gene: NA; V gene: TRBV3-1/TRBV3-2; clone size: NA; CDR3 DNA: TGTGCCAGCAGCCAAGGGGCTCGAACTCAGTACTTC; CDR3 protein: CASSQGARTQYF
J gene: TRBJ2-2; D gene: NA; V gene: TRBV9; clone size: NA; CDR3 DNA: TGTGCCAGCAGCGTAGACCGGGAGCTGTTTTTT; CDR3 protein: CASSVDRELFF
J gene: TRBJ2-2; D gene: NA; V gene: TRBV30; clone size: NA; CDR3 DNA: TGTGCCTGGAGTAGAAAACCAACCGGGGAGCTGTTTTTT; CDR3 protein: CAWSRKPTGELFF
J gene: TRBJ1-1; D gene: NA; V gene: TRBV3-1/TRBV3-2; clone size: NA; CDR3 DNA: TGTGCCAGCAGCCAAGATCGGATGGGCAGGGGAGGCAACACTGAAGCTTTCTTT; CDR3 protein: CASSQDRMGRGGNTEAFF
J gene: TRBJ2-7; D gene: NA; V gene: TRBV27; clone size: NA; CDR3 DNA: TGTGCCAGCAGTTTCCGTCACGAGCAGTACTTC; CDR3 protein: CASSFRHEQYF
J gene: TRBJ2-7; D gene: TRBD1; V gene: TRBV6-2/TRBV6-3; clone size: NA; CDR3 DNA: TGTGCCAGCAGTTTCGGGACAGGGGTAAGATCCGAGCAGTACTTC; CDR3 protein: CASSFGTGVRSEQYF
J gene: TRBJ2-5; D gene: TRBD2; V gene: TRBV4-1; clone size: NA; CDR3 DNA: TGCGCCAGCAGCCAAGGATTGGCGGGGGGACAAGAGACCCAGTACTTC; CDR3 protein: CASSQGLAGGQETQYF
J gene: TRBJ1-1; D gene: NA; V gene: TRBV23-1; clone size: NA; CDR3 DNA: TGCGCCAGCAGTCATAGGGGCGGGAAGGAAGCTTTCTTT; CDR3 protein: CASSHRGGKEAFF
J gene: TRBJ2-3; D gene: NA; V gene: TRBV10-2; clone size: once; CDR3 DNA: TGCGCCAGCAGATACCAGGGTTCGGCAGATACGCAGTATTTT; CDR3 protein: CASRYQGSADTQYF